Presented here are 13 T cell receptor beta chains from one specimen sequenced in a study of blood T cell repertoires in COVID-19. Clones were sequenced by immunoSEQ multiplex PCR, and TCRdb holds only the in-frame ones, with some missing. The sample lists under 200,000 clones, approximately 90% occurring once. The sample consisted of peripheral blood. The receptors shown here come from a man aged 18 to 29 with acute or convalescent COVID-19.

The chain couples TRBV5-8 to TRBJ2-7, with D tentatively TRBD1 (6 bases). CDR1 is SGHTS, CDR2 YDEGEE, per germline. Trimming left V 5 bases short and J 3 bases short, with 15 bases between. The CDR3 loop spans 14 amino acids. Written as DNA, the CDR3 is TGTGCCAGCAGTTCATGGACAGCTAACTACGAGCAGTACTTC. The encoded protein is CASSSWTANYEQYF. The full variable domain, rest sourced from reference TRBV5-8 and TRBJ2-7, is EAGVTQSPTHLIKTRGQQATLRCSPISGHTSVYWYQQALGLGLQFLLWYDEGEERNRGNFPPRFSGRQFPNYSSELNVNALELEDSALYLCASSSWTANYEQYFGPGTRLTVT.

The V gene is TRBV3-1 (or the pseudogene TRBV3-2), the J gene TRBJ1-6; no definite D call. The CDR3 covers 18 residues. The germline V gene has CDR1 LGHDT and CDR2 YNNKEL (reference sequence). Trimming took 4 bases from V and 0 from J, leaving 16 bases between them. CDR3 sequence reads: CASSPLSAASSYNSPLHF. As DNA, the CDR3 is TGTGCCAGCAGCCCCCTTTCTGCGGCTAGCTCCTATAATTCACCCCTCCACTTT.

The genes are TRBV5-1 and TRBJ2-5; TRBD2 agrees at 10 bases. CDR1 is SGHRS, CDR2 YFSETQ, per germline. This CDR3 is 15 amino acids long. The ends lost 2 bases at V and 1 base at J; junction bases unmatched: 2. CDR3 nucleotide sequence: TGCGCCAGCAGCTTACAGCGGGGGGGCCAAGAGACCCAGTACTTC. Its protein product is CASSLQRGGQETQYF.

This sequence joins TRBV20-1 and TRBJ1-2; D unresolved. Trimming shortened V by 3 bases and J by 1 base, and 9 bases separated the two germline ends. CDR1 is DFQATT, CDR2 SNEGSKA, per germline (reference sequence). This CDR3 contains 13 residues. The CDR3 protein is CSASSESNYGYTF. CDR3 bases: TGCAGTGCTAGTTCCGAGAGTAACTATGGCTACACCTTC.

The DNA for the CDR3 is TGTGCCTGGTCGGCGGGGGTTAATCAGCCCCAGCATTTT. Translating it yields CAWSAGVNQPQHF. The V call is TRBV30, the J call TRBJ1-5; tentatively, D is TRBD1 (5 bases). The V and J ends lost 5 bases and 4 bases respectively, with 12 bases between them. CDR1 is GTSNPN and CDR2 is SVGIG in the germline V gene (reference sequence). The CDR3 runs to 13 residues.

DNA of the CDR3: TGTGCCAGCAGCGCCGGGATGACCTACGAGCAGTACTTC. Translated, it gives CASSAGMTYEQYF. The chain employs TRBV7-9 and TRBJ2-7, with a tentative D call TRBD2 (5 bases). The CDR3 is 13 amino acids. V was shortened by 5 bases and J by 2 bases, with 10 bases between the two germline ends. CDR1 is SEHNR and CDR2 is FQNEAQ in the germline V gene (reference sequence).

The chain employs TRBV6-5 and TRBJ1-6; 8 nucleotides match TRBD1. J lost 4 bases, V lost 0 bases, and 2 bases had no gene match. CDR3 length equals 16 residues. Germline lookup yields CDR1 MNHEY and CDR2 SVGAGI. CDR3 residues: CASSYSRGRYNSPLHF. The CDR3 DNA sequence: TGTGCCAGCAGTTACTCCAGGGGGCGATATAATTCACCCCTCCACTTT.

The sample holds one count of this clone. J is TRBJ2-7 and V is TRBV19, with TRBD2 as a possible D gene (5 bases). V was pared by 5 bases and J by 3 bases, with 11 bases between. Germline-derived CDR1 and CDR2 are LNHDA and SQIVND (reference sequence). The CDR3 covers 13 residues. The CDR3 sequence is CASSREGRYEQYF. Here the CDR3 DNA reads TGTGCCAGTAGTCGCGAGGGCCGCTACGAGCAGTACTTC.

The rearrangement joins TRBV4-1 to TRBJ1-1; D not certain. V lost 0 bases to trimming and J lost 3 bases, with 11 bases between them. The CDR3 totals 15 residues. Per germline, CDR1 MGHRA and CDR2 YSYEKL. CDR3 protein: CASSQDPAGYTEAFF. In DNA form, the CDR3 reads TGCGCCAGCAGCCAAGACCCGGCGGGGTACACTGAAGCTTTCTTT.

V is TRBV2 and J is TRBJ2-3; D is undetermined. The V and J ends lost 3 bases and 6 bases respectively, with 13 bases between them. Germline-derived CDR1 and CDR2 are SNHLY and FYNNEI. The CDR3 sequence is 14 residues long. The CDR3 DNA is TGTGCCAGCAGTGACCAAGGAGACCTTGATACGCAGTATTTT. Its protein product is CASSDQGDLDTQYF.

Regarding this clone: The sample holds other DNA sequences that translate to the same CDR3. The chain has TRBV9 and TRBJ2-1; 8 positions match TRBD2. The J segment lost 4 bases and the V segment lost 0 bases, leaving 3 bases of the junction unmatched. The CDR3 length is 15 residues. The germline CDR1 and CDR2 sequences are SGDLS and YYNGEE. This CDR3 reads CASSVGLAGYNEQFF. CDR3 nucleotides: TGTGCCAGCAGCGTAGGGCTAGCGGGTTACAATGAGCAGTTCTTC.

This clone appeared a few times. The gene calls are TRBV5-5 and TRBJ2-7, with D tentatively TRBD2 (5 bases). The CDR3 is 14 residues long. Germline V gene lookup returns CDR1 SGHKS and CDR2 YYEKEE (reference sequence). V lost 0 bases, J lost 6 bases, and 13 bases lay in between. The CDR3 DNA sequence: TGTGCCAGCAGCTTGGCCTACGGGGAAGGCGAGCAGTACTTC. This translates into CASSLAYGEGEQYF.

The chain links TRBV5-1 to TRBJ1-1; D is uncertain. V gave up 0 bases and J gave up 2 bases, with 8 bases separating them. The CDR3 is made up of 14 amino acids. Germline V CDR1 and CDR2: SGHRS, YFSETQ. The CDR3 region is CASSLARVNTEAFF. The CDR3 nucleotides are TGCGCCAGCAGCTTGGCGAGGGTTAACACTGAAGCTTTCTTT.